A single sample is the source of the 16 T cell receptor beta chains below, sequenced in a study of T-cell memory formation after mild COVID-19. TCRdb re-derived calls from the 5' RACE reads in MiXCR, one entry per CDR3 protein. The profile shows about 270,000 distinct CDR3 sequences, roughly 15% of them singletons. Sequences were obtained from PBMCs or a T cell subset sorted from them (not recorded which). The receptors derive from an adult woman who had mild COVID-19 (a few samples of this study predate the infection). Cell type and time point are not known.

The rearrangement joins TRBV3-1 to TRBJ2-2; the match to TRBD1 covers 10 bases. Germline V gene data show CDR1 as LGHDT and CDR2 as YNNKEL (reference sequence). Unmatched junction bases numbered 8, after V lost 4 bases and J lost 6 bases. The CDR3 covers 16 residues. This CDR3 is CASSPSTGGRSGELFF. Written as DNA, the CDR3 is TGTGCCAGCAGCCCGTCGACAGGGGGCAGATCCGGGGAGCTGTTTTTT.

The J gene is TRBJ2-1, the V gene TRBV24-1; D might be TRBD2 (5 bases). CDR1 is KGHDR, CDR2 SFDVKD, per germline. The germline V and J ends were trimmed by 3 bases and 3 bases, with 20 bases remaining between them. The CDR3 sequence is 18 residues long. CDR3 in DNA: TGTGCCACCAGTGATCCGGACTCCTCTGATCCCGGCTACAATGAGCAGTTCTTC. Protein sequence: CATSDPDSSDPGYNEQFF.

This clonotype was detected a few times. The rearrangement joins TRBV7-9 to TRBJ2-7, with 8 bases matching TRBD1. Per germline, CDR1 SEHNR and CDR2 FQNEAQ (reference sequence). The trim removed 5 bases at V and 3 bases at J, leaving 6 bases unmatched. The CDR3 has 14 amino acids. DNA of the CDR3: TGTGCCAGCAGCCTCGGACAGGGAGACTACGAGCAGTACTTC. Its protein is CASSLGQGDYEQYF.

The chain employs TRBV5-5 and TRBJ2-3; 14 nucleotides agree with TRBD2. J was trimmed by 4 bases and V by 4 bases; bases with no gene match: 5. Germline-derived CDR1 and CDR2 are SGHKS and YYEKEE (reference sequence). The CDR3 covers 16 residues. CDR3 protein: CASSHGLAGGSDTQYF. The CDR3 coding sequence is TGTGCCAGCAGCCATGGACTAGCGGGAGGCTCAGATACGCAGTATTTT. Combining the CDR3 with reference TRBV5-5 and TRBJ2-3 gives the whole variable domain DAGVTQSPTHLIKTRGQQVTLRCSPISGHKSVSWYQQVLGQGPQFIFQYYEKEERGRGNFPDRFSARQFPNYSSELNVNALLLGDSALYLCASSHGLAGGSDTQYFGPGTRLTVL.

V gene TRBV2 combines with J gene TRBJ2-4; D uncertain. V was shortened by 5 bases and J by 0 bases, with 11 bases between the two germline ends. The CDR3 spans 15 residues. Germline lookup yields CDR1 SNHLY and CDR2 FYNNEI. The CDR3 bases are TGTGCCAGCAGTTCTAGTCATCTAGCCAAAAACATTCAGTACTTC. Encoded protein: CASSSSHLAKNIQYF.

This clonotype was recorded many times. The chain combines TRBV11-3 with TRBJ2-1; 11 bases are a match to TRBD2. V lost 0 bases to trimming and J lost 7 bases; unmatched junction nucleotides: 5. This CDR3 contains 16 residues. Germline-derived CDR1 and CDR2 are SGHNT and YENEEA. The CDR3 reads CASSLDQLAGVNEQFF. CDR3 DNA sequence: TGTGCCAGCAGCTTAGATCAACTAGCGGGAGTGAATGAGCAGTTCTTC.

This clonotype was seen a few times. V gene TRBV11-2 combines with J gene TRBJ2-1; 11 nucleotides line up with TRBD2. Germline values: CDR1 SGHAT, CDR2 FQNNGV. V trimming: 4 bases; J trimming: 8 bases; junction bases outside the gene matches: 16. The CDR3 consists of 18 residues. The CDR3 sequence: CASSSSDVLAGVWYEQFF. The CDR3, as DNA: TGTGCCAGCAGCTCTTCAGACGTACTAGCGGGAGTTTGGTATGAGCAGTTCTTC.

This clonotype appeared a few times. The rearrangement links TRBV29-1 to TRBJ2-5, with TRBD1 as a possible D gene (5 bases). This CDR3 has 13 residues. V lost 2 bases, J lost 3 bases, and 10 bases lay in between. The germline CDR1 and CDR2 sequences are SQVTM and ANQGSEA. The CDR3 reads CSVEKQVKETQYF. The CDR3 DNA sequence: TGCAGCGTTGAAAAACAGGTGAAAGAGACCCAGTACTTC.

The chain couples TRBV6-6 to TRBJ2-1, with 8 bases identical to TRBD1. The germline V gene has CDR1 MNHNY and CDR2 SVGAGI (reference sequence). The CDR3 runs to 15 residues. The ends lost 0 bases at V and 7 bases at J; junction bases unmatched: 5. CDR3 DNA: TGTGCCAGCAGTTACTCCGCGGGACAGGATAATGAGCAGTTCTTC. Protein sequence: CASSYSAGQDNEQFF.

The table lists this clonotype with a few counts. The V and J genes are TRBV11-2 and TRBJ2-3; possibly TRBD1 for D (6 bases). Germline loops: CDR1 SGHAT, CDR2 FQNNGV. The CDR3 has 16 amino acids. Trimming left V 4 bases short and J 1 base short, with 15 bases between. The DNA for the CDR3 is TGTGCCAGCAGCTCCGGACAGATATCACGCACAGATACGCAGTATTTT. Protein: CASSSGQISRTDTQYF.

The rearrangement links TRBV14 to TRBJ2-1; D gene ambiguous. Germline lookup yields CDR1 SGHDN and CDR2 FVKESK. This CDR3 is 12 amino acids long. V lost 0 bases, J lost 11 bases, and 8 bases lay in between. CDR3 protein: CASSQDSLKQFF. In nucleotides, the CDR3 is TGTGCCAGCAGCCAAGACTCCCTGAAGCAGTTCTTC.

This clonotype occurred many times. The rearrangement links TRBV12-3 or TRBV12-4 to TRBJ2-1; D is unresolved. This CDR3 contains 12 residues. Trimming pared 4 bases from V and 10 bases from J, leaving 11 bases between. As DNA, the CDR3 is TGTGCCAGCAGTTCCCGGGTAGGAGAGCAGTTCTTC. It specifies CASSSRVGEQFF.

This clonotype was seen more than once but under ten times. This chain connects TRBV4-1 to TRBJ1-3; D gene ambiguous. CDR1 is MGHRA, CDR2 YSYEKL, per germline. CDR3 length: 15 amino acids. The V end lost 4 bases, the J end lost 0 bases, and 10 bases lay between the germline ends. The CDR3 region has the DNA TGCGCCAGCAGCCCTTCGACGGGCTCTGGAAACACCATATATTTT. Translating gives CASSPSTGSGNTIYF.

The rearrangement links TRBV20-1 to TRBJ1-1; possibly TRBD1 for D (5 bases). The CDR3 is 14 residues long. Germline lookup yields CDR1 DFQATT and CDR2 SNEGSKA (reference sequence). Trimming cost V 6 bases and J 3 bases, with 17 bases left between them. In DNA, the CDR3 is TGCAGTGCCCAACCCCGGGGACCTGACACTGAAGCTTTCTTT. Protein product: CSAQPRGPDTEAFF.

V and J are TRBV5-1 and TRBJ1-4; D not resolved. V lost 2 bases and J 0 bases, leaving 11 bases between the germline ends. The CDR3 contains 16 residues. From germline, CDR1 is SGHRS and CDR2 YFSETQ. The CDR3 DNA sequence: TGCGCCAGCAGCTTCGCAAGCCTCGCAACTAATGAAAAACTGTTTTTT. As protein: CASSFASLATNEKLFF.

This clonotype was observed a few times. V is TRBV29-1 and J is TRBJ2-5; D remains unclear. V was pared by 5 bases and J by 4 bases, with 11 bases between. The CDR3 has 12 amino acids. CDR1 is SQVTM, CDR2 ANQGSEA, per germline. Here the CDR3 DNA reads TGCAGCGTTTTTTTCGGTGGAGAGACCCAGTACTTC. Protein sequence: CSVFFGGETQYF.